This passage covers 19 T cell receptor beta chains from one sample sequenced in a study of T cells after yellow fever vaccination. TCRdb called the 5' RACE reads again in MiXCR, with one record for every CDR3 protein. The data hold almost 30,000 distinct CDR3 sequences, with 5% observed a single time. Sample: CD8+ T cells sorted from PBMCs, taken 10 days after the yellow fever booster vaccination. The source of these receptors is a man aged 25-45 years who received the YFV17D yellow fever vaccine.

The gene calls are TRBV19 and TRBJ2-1; maybe TRBD1 (6 bases). V was cut by 5 bases and J by 6 bases, with 17 bases left in between. Germline V gene data show CDR1 as LNHDA and CDR2 as SQIVND (reference sequence). The CDR3 covers 15 residues. In DNA, the CDR3 is TGTGCCAGTAGTCCCCACGGGCAGGGGTTCAATGAGCAGTTCTTC. This translates into CASSPHGQGFNEQFF.

This clonotype was observed at least ten times. This sequence joins TRBV29-1 and TRBJ2-2, with D tentatively TRBD1 or TRBD2 (5 bases each). Per germline, CDR1 SQVTM and CDR2 ANQGSEA. Trimming took 4 bases from V and 4 from J, leaving 16 bases between them. The CDR3 runs 15 residues. CDR3 sequence: CSVVWVWDGTGELFF. For the CDR3, the DNA is TGCAGCGTTGTGTGGGTATGGGACGGCACCGGGGAGCTGTTTTTT.

The chain recombines TRBV7-8 with TRBJ2-7, with TRBD2 matching over 8 bases. Germline V CDR1 and CDR2: SGHVS, FQNEAQ. The CDR3 totals 17 residues. Germline trimming cut 2 bases from V and 4 bases from J; bases unmatched to any gene: 13. CDR3 sequence (DNA): TGTGCCAGCAGCTTATACTCCCCGGGACTAGAAGTTTACGAGCAGTACTTC. This gives the protein CASSLYSPGLEVYEQYF.

The table lists this clonotype with many counts. The chain couples TRBV7-9 to TRBJ2-1, with 9 nucleotides matching TRBD1. Unmatched junction bases numbered 10, after V lost 4 bases and J lost 9 bases. The germline V gene has CDR1 SEHNR and CDR2 FQNEAQ (reference sequence). The CDR3 runs to 15 residues. CDR3 nucleotides: TGTGCCAGCAGCTCGGACCGGGACAGGGTTTTTGAGCAGTTCTTC. Protein: CASSSDRDRVFEQFF. The entire variable domain, with the rest obtained from reference TRBV7-9 and TRBJ2-1, is as follows: DTGVSQNPRHKITKRGQNVTFRCDPISEHNRLYWYRQTLGQGPEFLTYFQNEAQLEKSRLLSDRFSAERPKGSFSTLEIQRTEQGDSAMYLCASSSDRDRVFEQFFGPGTRLTVL.

This clonotype was found many times. The chain couples TRBV4-3 to TRBJ2-7; TRBD2 aligns across 10 bases. Germline CDR1 is LGHNA and CDR2 is YSLEER. This CDR3 spans 17 amino acids. V was clipped by 0 bases and J by 4 bases; unmatched bases: 9. The CDR3 DNA reads as TGCGCCAGCAGCCAAGAATTCCCGAGCGGGAGGGCTTACGAGCAGTACTTC. The encoded protein is CASSQEFPSGRAYEQYF.

In its sample, this clonotype was seen many times. The CDR3 sequence is CASSSRLVGILRVNTGELFF. CDR3 nucleotide sequence: TGTGCCAGCAGTTCTCGACTAGTGGGTATTCTACGGGTGAACACCGGGGAGCTGTTTTTT. The chain couples TRBV28 to TRBJ2-2; a possible D gene is TRBD2 (6 bases). There are 20 residues in the CDR3. Per the germline V gene, CDR1 is MDHEN and CDR2 is SYDVKM. V was clipped by 4 bases and J by 1 base, with 25 bases between them.

This clonotype was seen at least ten times. The gene calls are TRBV27 and TRBJ1-6; TRBD1 might be the D (5 bases). This CDR3 contains 15 residues. The germline gives CDR1 MNHEY, CDR2 SMNVEV (reference sequence). The ends were cut back, 5 bases at V and 10 bases at J, with 18 bases in the middle. CDR3 loop: CASSPGTVGNSPLHF. CDR3 in DNA: TGTGCCAGCAGTCCCGGGACCGTCGGAAACTCACCCCTCCACTTT.

This clonotype was counted many times. This chain joins TRBV28 and TRBJ2-1; TRBD2 matches 12 bases. Germline-derived CDR1 and CDR2 are MDHEN and SYDVKM. The CDR3 contains 14 residues. With 5 bases clipped from V and 8 bases from J, the junction kept 4 bases outside the gene matches. In nucleotides, the CDR3 is TGTGCCAGCAGTGGACTAGCGGGGTGGGATGAGCAGTTCTTC. This encodes CASSGLAGWDEQFF.

This clonotype was counted many times. The chain carries TRBV4-3 and TRBJ2-1, with 9 bases matching TRBD1. V dropped 4 bases and J dropped 7; count of bases not matched to a gene: 8. This CDR3 is 15 amino acids long. The germline V gene encodes CDR1 LGHNA and CDR2 YSLEER. CDR3 sequence (DNA): TGCGCCAGCAGCCCCGGGACAGGGAACGGTAATGAGCAGTTCTTC. Its protein is CASSPGTGNGNEQFF.

This clonotype showed up many times. This sequence joins TRBV7-6 and TRBJ2-1, with 11 bases fitting TRBD2. CDR3 size: 20 residues. CDR1 SGHVS and CDR2 FNYEAQ come from the germline V gene. J gave up 8 bases and V 5 bases, and 23 bases lay outside the gene matches. For the CDR3, the DNA is TGTGCCAGCAGCCTAAGGACAGGATACACACTAGCGGGAGAAGGGGATGAGCAGTTCTTC. It translates to CASSLRTGYTLAGEGDEQFF.

This clonotype came up many times. The gene calls are TRBV9 and TRBJ2-5, with 7 bases that match TRBD1. From germline, CDR1 is SGDLS and CDR2 YYNGEE. With V trimmed by 3 bases and J by 1 base, 6 bases remained unmatched. This CDR3 is 15 amino acids long. CDR3 sequence (DNA): TGTGCCAGCAGCGCCCTGGGACAGCCCCAAGAGACCCAGTACTTC. It specifies CASSALGQPQETQYF.

A few counts support this clonotype. CDR3 nucleotide sequence: TGTGCCAGCAGCCCCGTCCCAGAAAGCTACGAGCAGTACTTC. It encodes CASSPVPESYEQYF. This chain uses TRBV7-9 with TRBJ2-7; D not certain. CDR1 and CDR2 (germline): SEHNR, FQNEAQ (reference sequence). This CDR3 has 14 amino acids. V shed 5 bases and J shed 3 bases, with 14 bases lying between them.

The table lists this clonotype with many counts. This chain uses TRBV29-1 with TRBJ2-7; D remains unclear. Trimming took off 4 bases at V and 0 bases at J, with 10 bases between the two ends. In germline, CDR1 is SQVTM, CDR2 ANQGSEA. The CDR3 has 13 amino acids. In DNA form, the CDR3 reads TGCAGCGTTGGGGCAGAGAGCTCCTACGAGCAGTACTTC. Translating it yields CSVGAESSYEQYF.

This clonotype ranks as medium-sized (0.01 to 0.1%). The chain links TRBV4-1 to TRBJ2-7; D is perhaps TRBD1 or TRBD2 (5 bases each). Trimming took off 5 bases at V and 0 bases at J, with 14 bases between the two ends. The CDR3 runs to 15 residues. Germline loops: CDR1 MGHRA, CDR2 YSYEKL. For the CDR3, the DNA is TGCGCCAGCAGCGCCCGGGACGACAGCTCCTACGAGCAGTACTTC. As protein: CASSARDDSSYEQYF.

This clonotype was recorded many times. The chain is built from TRBV12-3 or TRBV12-4 and TRBJ2-3, with TRBD2 as a possible D gene (6 bases). The CDR3 is 17 residues long. Trimming removed 6 bases from V and 2 bases from J, with 21 bases in between. The CDR3 spells CASSYPVEGGFTDTQYF. CDR3 coding DNA: TGTGCCAGCAGCTACCCGGTCGAGGGAGGTTTCACAGATACGCAGTATTTT.

This clonotype was observed many times. The genes are TRBV15 and TRBJ2-7; D might be TRBD1 (6 bases). Germline assignment: CDR1 LNHNV and CDR2 YYDKDF (reference sequence). CDR3 size: 15 residues. The V and J ends lost 2 bases and 1 base respectively, with 12 bases between them. In DNA form, the CDR3 reads TGTGCCACCAGCAGAAACACAGGGAAATCCTACGAGCAGTACTTC. Translated: CATSRNTGKSYEQYF.

This clonotype was seen at least ten times. The V gene is TRBV9, the J gene TRBJ2-4, with 7 bases identical to TRBD1. The CDR3 has 12 residues. From germline, CDR1 is SGDLS and CDR2 YYNGEE. V shed 3 bases, J shed 7 bases, and the junction held 1 base outside the gene matches. The CDR3 region is CASSDRGNIQYF. The DNA of the CDR3 is TGTGCCAGCAGCGACAGGGGTAACATTCAGTACTTC.

This clonotype was recorded many times. The V gene is TRBV10-1, the J gene TRBJ2-6; D is perhaps TRBD1 or TRBD2 (5 bases each). The CDR3 runs to 20 residues. Deletions cut 2 bases from V and 2 bases from J, with 22 bases between. The germline CDR1 and CDR2 sequences are WNHNN and SYGVQD (reference sequence). The CDR3 nucleotides are TGCGCCAGCAGTGAGCTAGTTGGGGACCAACTACCCCCTGGGGCCAACGTCCTGACTTTC. Amino acids: CASSELVGDQLPPGANVLTF.

Many counts were recorded for this clonotype. The J gene is TRBJ2-5, the V gene TRBV28; D is undetermined. CDR3 length equals 16 residues. With 1 base removed from V and 7 bases from J, the gap between germline ends came to 19 bases. CDR1 and CDR2 (germline): MDHEN, SYDVKM. The CDR3 sequence: CASSLLTPNWVGTQYF. CDR3 sequence (DNA): TGTGCCAGCAGTTTATTGACCCCTAACTGGGTCGGGACCCAGTACTTC.